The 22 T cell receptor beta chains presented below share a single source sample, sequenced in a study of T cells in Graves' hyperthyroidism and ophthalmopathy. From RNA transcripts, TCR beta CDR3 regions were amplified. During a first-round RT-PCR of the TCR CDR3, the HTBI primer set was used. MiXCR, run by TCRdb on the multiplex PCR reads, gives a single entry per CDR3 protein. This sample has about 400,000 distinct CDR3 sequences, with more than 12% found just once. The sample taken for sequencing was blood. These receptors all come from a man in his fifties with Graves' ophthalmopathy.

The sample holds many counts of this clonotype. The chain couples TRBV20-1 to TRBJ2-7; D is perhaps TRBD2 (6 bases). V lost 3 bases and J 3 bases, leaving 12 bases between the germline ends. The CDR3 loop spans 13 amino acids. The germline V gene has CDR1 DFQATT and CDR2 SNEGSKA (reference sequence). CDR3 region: CSASPRDSYEQYF. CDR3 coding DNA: TGCAGTGCTAGTCCGCGGGATAGCTACGAGCAGTACTTC.

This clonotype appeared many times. The CDR3 DNA reads as TGTGCCAGCAGTCCGACGGGACTAGCTGTTCATGAGCAGTTCTTC. Protein sequence: CASSPTGLAVHEQFF. The rearrangement joins TRBV7-2 to TRBJ2-1, with TRBD2 matching over 9 bases. Germline CDR1 reads SGHTA; CDR2 reads FQGNSA. This CDR3 spans 15 amino acids. Trimming at V came to 6 bases and at J to 8 bases, leaving 11 bases not matched to a gene.

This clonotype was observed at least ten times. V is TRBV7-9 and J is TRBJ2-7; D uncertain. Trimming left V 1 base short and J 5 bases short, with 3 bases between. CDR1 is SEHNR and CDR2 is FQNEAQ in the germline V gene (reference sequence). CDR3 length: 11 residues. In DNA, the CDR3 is TGTGCCAGCAGCTTAGATGACGAGCAGTACTTC. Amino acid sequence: CASSLDDEQYF.

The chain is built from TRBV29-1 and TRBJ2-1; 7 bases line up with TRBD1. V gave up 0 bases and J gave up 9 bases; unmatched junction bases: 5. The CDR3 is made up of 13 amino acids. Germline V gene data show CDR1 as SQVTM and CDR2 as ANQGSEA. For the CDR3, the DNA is TGCAGCGTTGAAGACTGGGACAGCAGTGAGCAGTTCTTC. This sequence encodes CSVEDWDSSEQFF.

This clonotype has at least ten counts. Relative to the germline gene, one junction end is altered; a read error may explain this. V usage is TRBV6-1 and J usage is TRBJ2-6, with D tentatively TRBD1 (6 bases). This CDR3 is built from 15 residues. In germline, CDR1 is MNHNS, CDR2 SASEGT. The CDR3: CASRLGGSGANVLTF. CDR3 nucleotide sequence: TGTGCCAGCAGACTAGGGGGATCTGGGGCTAACGTCCTGACTTTC.

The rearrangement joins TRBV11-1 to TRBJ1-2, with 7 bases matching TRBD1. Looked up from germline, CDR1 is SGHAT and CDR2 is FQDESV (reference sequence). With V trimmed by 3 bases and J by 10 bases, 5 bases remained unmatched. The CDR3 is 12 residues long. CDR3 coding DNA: TGTGCCAGCAGCTTGACAGGGACGAACTACACCTTC. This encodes CASSLTGTNYTF. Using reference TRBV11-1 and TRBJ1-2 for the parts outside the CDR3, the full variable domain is EAEVAQSPRYKITEKSQAVAFWCDPISGHATLYWYRQILGQGPELLVQFQDESVVDDSQLPKDRFSAERLKGVDSTLKIQPAELGDSAMYLCASSLTGTNYTFGSGTRLTVV.

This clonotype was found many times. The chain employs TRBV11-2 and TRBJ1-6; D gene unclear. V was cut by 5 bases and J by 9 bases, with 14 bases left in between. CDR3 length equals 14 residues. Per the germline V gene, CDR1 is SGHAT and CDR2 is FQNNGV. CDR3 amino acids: CASSPQRLSSPLHF. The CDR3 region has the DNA TGTGCCAGCAGCCCCCAAAGACTATCTTCACCCCTCCACTTT.

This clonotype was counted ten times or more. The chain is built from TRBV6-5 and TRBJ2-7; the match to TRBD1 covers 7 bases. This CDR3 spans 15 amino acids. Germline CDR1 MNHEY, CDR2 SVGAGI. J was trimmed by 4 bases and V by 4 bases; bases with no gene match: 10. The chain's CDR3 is CASSSYTGTAYEQYF. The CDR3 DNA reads TGTGCCAGCAGTTCCTACACCGGGACAGCTTACGAGCAGTACTTC.

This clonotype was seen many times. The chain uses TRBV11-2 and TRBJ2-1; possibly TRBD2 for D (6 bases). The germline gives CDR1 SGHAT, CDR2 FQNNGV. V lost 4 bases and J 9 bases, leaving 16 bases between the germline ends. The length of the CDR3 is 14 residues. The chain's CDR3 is CASSSNGLLAEQFF. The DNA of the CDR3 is TGTGCCAGCAGCTCGAATGGACTACTTGCTGAGCAGTTCTTC.

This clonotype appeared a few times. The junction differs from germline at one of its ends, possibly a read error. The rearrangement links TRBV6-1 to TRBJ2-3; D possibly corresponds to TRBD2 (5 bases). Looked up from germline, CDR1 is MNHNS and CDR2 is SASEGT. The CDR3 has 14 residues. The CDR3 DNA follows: TGTGCCAGCAGAGAAGCGGCTAGCACAGATACGCAGTATTTT. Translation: CASREAASTDTQYF.

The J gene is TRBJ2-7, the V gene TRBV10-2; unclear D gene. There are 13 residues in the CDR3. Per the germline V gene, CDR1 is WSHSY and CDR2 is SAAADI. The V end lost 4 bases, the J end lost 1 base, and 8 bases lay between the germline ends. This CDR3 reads CASSAPESYEQYF. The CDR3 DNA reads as TGCGCCAGCAGTGCACCGGAGTCCTACGAGCAGTACTTC.

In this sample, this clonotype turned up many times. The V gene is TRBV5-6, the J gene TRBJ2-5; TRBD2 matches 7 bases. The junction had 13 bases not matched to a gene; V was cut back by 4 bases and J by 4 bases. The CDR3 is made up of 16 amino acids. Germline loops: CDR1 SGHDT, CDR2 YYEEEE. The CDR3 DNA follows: TGTGCCAGCAGCCCCCCGCCCCCGGGAGGAAGAGAGACCCAGTACTTC. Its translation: CASSPPPPGGRETQYF. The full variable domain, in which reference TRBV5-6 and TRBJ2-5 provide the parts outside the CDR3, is DAGVTQSPTHLIKTRGQQVTLRCSPKSGHDTVSWYQQALGQGPQFIFQYYEEEERQRGNFPDRFSGHQFPNYSSELNVNALLLGDSALYLCASSPPPPGGRETQYFGPGTRLLVL.

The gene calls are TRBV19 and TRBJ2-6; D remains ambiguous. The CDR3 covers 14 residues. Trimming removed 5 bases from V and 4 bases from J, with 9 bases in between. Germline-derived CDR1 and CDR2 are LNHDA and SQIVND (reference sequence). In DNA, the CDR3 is TGTGCCAGTAGTTCGTCTTACGGGGCCAACGTCCTGACTTTC. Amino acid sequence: CASSSSYGANVLTF.

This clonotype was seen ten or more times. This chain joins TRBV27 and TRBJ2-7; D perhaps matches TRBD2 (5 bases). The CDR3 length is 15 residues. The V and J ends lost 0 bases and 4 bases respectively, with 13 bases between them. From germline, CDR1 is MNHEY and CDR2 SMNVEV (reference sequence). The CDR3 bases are TGTGCCAGCAGTTTATCGGGAAGGGCGGGTTACGAGCAGTACTTC. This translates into CASSLSGRAGYEQYF.

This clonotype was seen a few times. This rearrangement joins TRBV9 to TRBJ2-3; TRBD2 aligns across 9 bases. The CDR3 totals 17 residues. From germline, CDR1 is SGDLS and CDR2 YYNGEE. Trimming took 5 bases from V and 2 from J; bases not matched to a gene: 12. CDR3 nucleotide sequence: TGTGCCAGCAGAAAGGGTAATAGCGGGGGATTCACAGATACGCAGTATTTT. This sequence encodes CASRKGNSGGFTDTQYF. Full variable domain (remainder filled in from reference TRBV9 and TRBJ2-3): DSGVTQTPKHLITATGQRVTLRCSPRSGDLSVYWYQQSLDQGLQFLIQYYNGEERAKGNILERFSAQQFPDLHSELNLSSLELGDSALYFCASRKGNSGGFTDTQYFGPGTRLTVL.

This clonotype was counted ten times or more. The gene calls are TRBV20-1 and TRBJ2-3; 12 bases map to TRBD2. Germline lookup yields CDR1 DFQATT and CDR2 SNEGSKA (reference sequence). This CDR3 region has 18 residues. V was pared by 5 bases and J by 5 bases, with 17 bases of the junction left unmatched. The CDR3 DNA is TGCAGTGCTTACCCGGATCACACTAGCGGGAGGTTCAGAGATACGCAGTATTTT. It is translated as CSAYPDHTSGRFRDTQYF.

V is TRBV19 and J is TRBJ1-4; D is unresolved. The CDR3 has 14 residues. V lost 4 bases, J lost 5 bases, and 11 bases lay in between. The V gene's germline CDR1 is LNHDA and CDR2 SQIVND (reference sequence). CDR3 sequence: CASSRGQENEKLFF. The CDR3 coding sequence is TGTGCCAGTAGTAGGGGTCAGGAGAATGAAAAACTGTTTTTT.

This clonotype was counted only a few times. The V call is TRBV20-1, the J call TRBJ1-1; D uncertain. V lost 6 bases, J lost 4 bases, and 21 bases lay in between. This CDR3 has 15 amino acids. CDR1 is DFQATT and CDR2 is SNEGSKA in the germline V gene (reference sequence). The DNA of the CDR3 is TGCAGTGCCAAAATGGTGGTAATTACTTCCACTGAAGCTTTCTTT. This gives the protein CSAKMVVITSTEAFF.

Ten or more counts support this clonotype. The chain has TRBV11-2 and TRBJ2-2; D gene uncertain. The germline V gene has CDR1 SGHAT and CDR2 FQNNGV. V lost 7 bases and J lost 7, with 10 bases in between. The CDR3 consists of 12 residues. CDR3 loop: CASTSSGGELFF. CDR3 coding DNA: TGTGCCAGCACTTCTTCCGGCGGGGAGCTGTTTTTT.

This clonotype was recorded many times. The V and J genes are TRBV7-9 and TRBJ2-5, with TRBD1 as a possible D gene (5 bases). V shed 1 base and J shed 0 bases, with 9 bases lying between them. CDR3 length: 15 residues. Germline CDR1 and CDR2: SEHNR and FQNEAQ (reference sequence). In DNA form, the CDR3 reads TGTGCCAGCAGCTTAGGATGGACAAACCAAGAGACCCAGTACTTC. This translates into CASSLGWTNQETQYF.

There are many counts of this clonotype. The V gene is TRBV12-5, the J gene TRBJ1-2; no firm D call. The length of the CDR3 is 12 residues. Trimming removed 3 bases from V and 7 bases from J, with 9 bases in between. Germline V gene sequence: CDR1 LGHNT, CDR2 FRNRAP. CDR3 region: CASGLGESGYTF. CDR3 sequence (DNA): TGTGCTAGTGGTTTAGGAGAGAGTGGCTACACCTTC.

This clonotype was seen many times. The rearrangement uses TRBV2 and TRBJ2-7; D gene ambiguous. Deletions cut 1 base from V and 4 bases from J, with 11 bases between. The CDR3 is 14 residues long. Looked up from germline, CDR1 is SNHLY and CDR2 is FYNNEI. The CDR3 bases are TGTGCCAGCAGTGAAGTGGGCTACGGGTACGAGCAGTACTTC. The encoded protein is CASSEVGYGYEQYF.